The clone carrying this T cell receptor beta chain was seen a handful of times. Its target is not known. Quantitative 5'-RACE with molecular barcodes produced the TCR beta libraries. MiXCR, applied by TCRdb to the 5' RACE reads, yields one record per CDR3 protein. The table shows around 300,000 distinct CDR3 sequences, with roughly 15% occurring only once. Per the germline V gene, CDR1 is ENHRY and CDR2 is SYGVKD. The CDR3 has 16 residues. V shed 3 bases and J shed 3 bases, with 18 bases lying between them. The sample belongs to a study of CD8 T cells in ankylosing spondylitis. Regarding the study as a whole: The study looked at matched synovial fluid samples from ankylosing spondylitis patients. Disease-linked clones were reported to be significantly enriched there. Some motif variants were previously reported in reactive arthritis synovial fluid and blood.

The rearrangement joins TRBV10-3 to TRBJ2-7, with D possibly being TRBD1 (5 bases). The receptor's source is a male donor with ankylosing spondylitis or in good health (not recorded which). Sequencing used blood, either unsorted or a sorted T cell fraction (not recorded which). The CDR3 here is CAISDEDTPIFYEQYF. The CDR3 DNA sequence: TGTGCCATCAGTGATGAGGACACTCCTATCTTCTACGAGCAGTACTTC.